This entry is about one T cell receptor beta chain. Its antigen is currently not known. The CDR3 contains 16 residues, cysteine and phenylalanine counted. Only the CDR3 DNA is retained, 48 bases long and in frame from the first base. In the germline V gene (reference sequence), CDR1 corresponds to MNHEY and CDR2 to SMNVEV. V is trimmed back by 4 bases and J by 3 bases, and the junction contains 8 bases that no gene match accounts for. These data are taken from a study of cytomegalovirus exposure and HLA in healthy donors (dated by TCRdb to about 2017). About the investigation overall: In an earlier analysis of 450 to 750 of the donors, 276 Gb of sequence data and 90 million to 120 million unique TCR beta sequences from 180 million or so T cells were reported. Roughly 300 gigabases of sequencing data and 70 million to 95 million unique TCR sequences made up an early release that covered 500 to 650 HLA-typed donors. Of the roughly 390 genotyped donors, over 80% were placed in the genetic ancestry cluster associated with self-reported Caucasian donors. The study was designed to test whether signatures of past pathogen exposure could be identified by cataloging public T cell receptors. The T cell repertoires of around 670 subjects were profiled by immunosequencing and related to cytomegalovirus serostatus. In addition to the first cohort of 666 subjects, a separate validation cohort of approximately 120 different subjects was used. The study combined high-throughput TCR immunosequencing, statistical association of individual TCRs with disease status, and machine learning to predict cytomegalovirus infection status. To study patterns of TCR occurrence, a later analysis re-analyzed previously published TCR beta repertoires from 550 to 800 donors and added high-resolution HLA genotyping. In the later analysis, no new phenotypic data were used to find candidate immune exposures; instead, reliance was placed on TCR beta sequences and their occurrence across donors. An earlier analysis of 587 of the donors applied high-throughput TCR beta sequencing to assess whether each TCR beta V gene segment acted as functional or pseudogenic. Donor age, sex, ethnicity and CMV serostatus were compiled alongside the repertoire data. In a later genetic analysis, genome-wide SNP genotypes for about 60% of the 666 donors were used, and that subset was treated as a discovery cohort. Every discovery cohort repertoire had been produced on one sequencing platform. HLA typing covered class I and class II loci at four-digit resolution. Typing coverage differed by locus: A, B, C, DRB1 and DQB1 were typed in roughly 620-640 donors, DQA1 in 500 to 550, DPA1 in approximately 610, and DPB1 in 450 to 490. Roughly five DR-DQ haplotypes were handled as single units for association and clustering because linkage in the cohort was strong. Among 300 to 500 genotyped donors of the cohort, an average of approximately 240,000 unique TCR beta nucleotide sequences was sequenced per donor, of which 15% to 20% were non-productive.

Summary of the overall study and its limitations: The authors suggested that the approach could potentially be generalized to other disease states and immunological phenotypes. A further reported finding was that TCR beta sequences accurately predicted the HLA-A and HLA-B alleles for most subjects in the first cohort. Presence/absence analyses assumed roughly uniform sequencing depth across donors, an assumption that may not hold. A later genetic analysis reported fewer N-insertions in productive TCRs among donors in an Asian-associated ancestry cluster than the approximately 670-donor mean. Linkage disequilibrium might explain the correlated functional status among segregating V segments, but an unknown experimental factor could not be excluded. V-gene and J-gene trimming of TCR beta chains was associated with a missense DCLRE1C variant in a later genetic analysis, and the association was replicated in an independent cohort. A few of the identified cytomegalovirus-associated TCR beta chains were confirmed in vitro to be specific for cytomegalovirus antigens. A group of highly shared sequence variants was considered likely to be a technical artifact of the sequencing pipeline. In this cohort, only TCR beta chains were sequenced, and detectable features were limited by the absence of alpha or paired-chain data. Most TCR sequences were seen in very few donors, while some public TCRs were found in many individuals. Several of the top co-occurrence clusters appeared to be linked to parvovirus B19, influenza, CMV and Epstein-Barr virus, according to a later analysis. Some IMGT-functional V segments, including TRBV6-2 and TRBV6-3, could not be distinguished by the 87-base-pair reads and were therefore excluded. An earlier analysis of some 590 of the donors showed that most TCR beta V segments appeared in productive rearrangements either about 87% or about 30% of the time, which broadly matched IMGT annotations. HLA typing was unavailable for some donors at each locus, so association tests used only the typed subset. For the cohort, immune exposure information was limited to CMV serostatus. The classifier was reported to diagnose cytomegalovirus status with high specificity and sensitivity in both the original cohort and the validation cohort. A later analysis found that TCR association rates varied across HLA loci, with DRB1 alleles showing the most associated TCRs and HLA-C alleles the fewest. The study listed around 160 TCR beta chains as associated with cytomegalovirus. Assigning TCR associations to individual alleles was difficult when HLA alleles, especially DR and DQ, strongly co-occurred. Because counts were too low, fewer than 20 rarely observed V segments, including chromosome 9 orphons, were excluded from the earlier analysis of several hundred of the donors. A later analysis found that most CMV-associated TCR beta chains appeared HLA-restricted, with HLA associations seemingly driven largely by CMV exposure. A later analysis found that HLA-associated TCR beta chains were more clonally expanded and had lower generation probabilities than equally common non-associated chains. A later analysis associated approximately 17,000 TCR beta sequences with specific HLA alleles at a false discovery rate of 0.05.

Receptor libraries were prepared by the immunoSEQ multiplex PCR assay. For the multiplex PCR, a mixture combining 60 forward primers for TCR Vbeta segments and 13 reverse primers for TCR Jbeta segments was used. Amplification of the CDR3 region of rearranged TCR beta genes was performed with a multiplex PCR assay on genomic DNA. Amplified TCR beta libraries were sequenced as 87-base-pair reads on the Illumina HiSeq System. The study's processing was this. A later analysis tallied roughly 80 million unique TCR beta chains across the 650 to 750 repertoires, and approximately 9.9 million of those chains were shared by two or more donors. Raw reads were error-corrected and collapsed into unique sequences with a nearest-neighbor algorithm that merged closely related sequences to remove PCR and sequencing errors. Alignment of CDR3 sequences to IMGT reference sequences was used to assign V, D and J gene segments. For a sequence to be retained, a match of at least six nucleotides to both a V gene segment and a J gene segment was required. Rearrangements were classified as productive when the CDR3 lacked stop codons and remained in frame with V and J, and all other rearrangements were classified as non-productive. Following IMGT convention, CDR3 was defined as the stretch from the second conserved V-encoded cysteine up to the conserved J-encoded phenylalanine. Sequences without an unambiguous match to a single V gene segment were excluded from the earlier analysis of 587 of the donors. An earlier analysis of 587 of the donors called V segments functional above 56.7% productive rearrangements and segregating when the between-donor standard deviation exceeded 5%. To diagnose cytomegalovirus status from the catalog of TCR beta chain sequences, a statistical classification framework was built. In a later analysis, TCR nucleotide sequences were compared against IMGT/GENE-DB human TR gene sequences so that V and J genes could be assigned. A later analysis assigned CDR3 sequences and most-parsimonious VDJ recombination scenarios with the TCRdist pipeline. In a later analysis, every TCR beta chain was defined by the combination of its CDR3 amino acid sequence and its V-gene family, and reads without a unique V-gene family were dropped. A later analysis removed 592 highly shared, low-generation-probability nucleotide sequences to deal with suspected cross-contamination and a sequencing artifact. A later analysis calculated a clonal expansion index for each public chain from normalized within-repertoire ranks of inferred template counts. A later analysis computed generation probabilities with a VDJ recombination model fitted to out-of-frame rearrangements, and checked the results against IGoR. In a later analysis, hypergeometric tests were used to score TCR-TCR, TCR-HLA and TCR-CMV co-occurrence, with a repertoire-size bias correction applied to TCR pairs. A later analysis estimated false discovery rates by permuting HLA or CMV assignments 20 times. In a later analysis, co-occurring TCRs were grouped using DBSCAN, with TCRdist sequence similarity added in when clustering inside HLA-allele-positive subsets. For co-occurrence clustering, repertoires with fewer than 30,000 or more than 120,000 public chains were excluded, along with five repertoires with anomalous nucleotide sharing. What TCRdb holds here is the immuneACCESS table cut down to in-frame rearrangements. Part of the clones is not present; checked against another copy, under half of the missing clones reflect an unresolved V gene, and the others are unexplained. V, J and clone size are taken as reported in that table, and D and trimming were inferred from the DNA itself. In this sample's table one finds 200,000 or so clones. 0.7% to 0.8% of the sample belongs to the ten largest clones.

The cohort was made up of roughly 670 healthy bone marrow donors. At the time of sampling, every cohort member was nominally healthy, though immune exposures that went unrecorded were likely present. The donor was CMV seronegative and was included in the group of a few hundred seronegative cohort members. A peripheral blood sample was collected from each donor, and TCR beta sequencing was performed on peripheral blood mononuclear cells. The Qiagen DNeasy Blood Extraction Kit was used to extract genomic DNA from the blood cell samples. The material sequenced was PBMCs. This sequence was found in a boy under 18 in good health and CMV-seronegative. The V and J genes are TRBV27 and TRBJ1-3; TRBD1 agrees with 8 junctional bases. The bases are TGTGCCAGCAGTTCCCTCCAGGGGGCGATTGGAAACACCATATATTTT. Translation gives CASSSLQGAIGNTIYF.